Following are 13 T cell receptor beta chains from one sample sequenced in a study of neurological immune-mediated disorders. TCRdb itself ran the 5' RACE reads through MiXCR, one entry per CDR3 protein. The sample has 25,000 to 40,000 distinct CDR3 sequences, roughly 1.6% seen once. Sequencing used PBMCs. These receptors were taken from a woman in her twenties or thirties with multiple sclerosis.

Ten or more counts support this clonotype. This chain uses TRBV20-1 with TRBJ1-1; no reliable D call. This CDR3 is built from 10 residues. Germline V gene sequence: CDR1 DFQATT, CDR2 SNEGSKA (reference sequence). V was shortened by 2 bases and J by 4 bases, with 2 bases between the two germline ends. CDR3 region: CSARFTEAFF. The DNA of the CDR3 is TGCAGTGCTAGATTCACTGAAGCTTTCTTT.

This clonotype was recorded at least ten times. The CDR3: CASSARLAGGFNEQFF. CDR3 DNA: TGTGCCAGCAGCGCCCGACTAGCGGGGGGTTTCAATGAGCAGTTCTTC. This chain joins TRBV3-1 and TRBJ2-1; TRBD2 matches 13 bases. CDR1 and CDR2 (germline): LGHDT, YNNKEL (reference sequence). With 5 bases clipped from V and 6 bases from J, the junction kept 7 bases outside the gene matches. The CDR3 extends over 16 amino acids.

This clonotype has at least ten counts. This is likely a read error, given that the CDR3 carries no conserved phenylalanine or tryptophan at its end. The chain recombines TRBV15 with TRBJ1-6; 8 bases map to TRBD1. CDR1 LNHNV and CDR2 YYDKDF come from the germline V gene (reference sequence). The junction had 14 bases not matched to a gene; V was cut back by 7 bases and J by 15 bases. This CDR3 contains 14 residues. CDR3 nucleotide sequence: TGTGCCACCACCGCAGGGGGCGCGAGCCGTAACCTCCACTGT. This encodes CATTAGGASRNLHC.

This clonotype occurred many times. This chain links TRBV20-1 with TRBJ2-3; D gene uncertain. The CDR3 runs 14 residues. Trimming cost V 1 base and J 2 bases, with 10 bases left between them. Germline lookup yields CDR1 DFQATT and CDR2 SNEGSKA (reference sequence). The CDR3 DNA reads as TGCAGTGCTAGAGTTGGCAGCTCCACAGATACGCAGTATTTT. Residues: CSARVGSSTDTQYF.

This clonotype was picked up many times. The chain carries TRBV29-1 and TRBJ2-1; 7 bases align to TRBD2. J was trimmed by 1 base and V by 7 bases; bases with no gene match: 7. CDR1 SQVTM and CDR2 ANQGSEA come from the germline V gene. This CDR3 has 14 residues. In DNA form, the CDR3 reads TGCAGCGGTGGGGGGGGAGGGTCCTACAATGAGCAGTTCTTC. Translation: CSGGGGGSYNEQFF.

This clonotype occurred a few times. Without the conserved terminal phenylalanine or tryptophan, this CDR3 likely stems from a read error. The chain links TRBV5-1 to TRBJ2-7; no firm D call. V gave up 0 bases and J gave up 0 bases, with 7 bases separating them. The germline CDR1 and CDR2 sequences are SGHRS and YFSETQ. The CDR3 is 14 residues long. The CDR3 protein is CASSLESYSYEQYC. In DNA, the CDR3 is TGCGCCAGCAGCTTGGAAAGCTACTCCTACGAGCAGTACTGC.

This clonotype was picked up many times. The J gene is TRBJ2-7, the V gene TRBV7-8, with no clear D. V lost 2 bases to trimming and J lost 4 bases, with 6 bases between them. CDR1 is SGHVS, CDR2 FQNEAQ, per germline. This CDR3 has 12 residues. The CDR3, as DNA: TGTGCCAGCAGCTTAAAGTTTTACGAGCAGTACTTC. This sequence encodes CASSLKFYEQYF.

This clonotype is classed as medium-sized (0.01 to 0.1%). The chain employs TRBV12-3 or TRBV12-4 and TRBJ1-5; D is possibly TRBD1 (6 bases). V was clipped by 5 bases and J by 7 bases, with 15 bases between them. CDR3 length: 14 residues. Here the CDR3 reads CASSPSRGAQPQHF. Here the CDR3 DNA reads TGTGCCAGCAGTCCCTCCCGGGGGGCCCAGCCCCAGCATTTT.

This clonotype was recorded at least ten times. V and J are TRBV5-1 and TRBJ2-3, with a possible D match to TRBD1 (5 bases). Germline loops: CDR1 SGHRS, CDR2 YFSETQ. V was shortened by 0 bases and J by 0 bases, with 5 bases between the two germline ends. This CDR3 spans 14 amino acids. DNA of the CDR3: TGCGCCAGCAGCTTGGGGGGCAGCACAGATACGCAGTATTTT. Translation: CASSLGGSTDTQYF.

This clonotype was seen at least ten times. The genes are TRBV27 and TRBJ1-1; a possible D gene is TRBD1 (6 bases). This CDR3 spans 17 amino acids. V was cut by 0 bases and J by 2 bases, with 16 bases left in between. CDR1 and CDR2 from the germline V gene are MNHEY and SMNVEV (reference sequence). The CDR3 protein is CASSLSKLVQGNTEAFF. The CDR3 bases are TGTGCCAGCAGTTTATCGAAGTTAGTACAGGGAAACACTGAAGCTTTCTTT.

This clonotype was seen at least ten times. The chain carries TRBV20-1 and TRBJ2-3; D is undetermined. This CDR3 has 12 amino acids. The V end was cut by 5 bases, the J end by 2 bases, with 8 bases between. Germline values: CDR1 DFQATT, CDR2 SNEGSKA (reference sequence). CDR3 sequence: CSAPEVTDTQYF. The CDR3 DNA reads as TGCAGTGCTCCCGAGGTCACAGATACGCAGTATTTT.

This clonotype was observed many times. CDR3 bases: TGCAGTGCGTCAGAGGTCGGAGGTTACTATGGCTACACCTTC. It is translated as CSASEVGGYYGYTF. This rearrangement joins TRBV20-1 to TRBJ1-2, with D hard to call. Germline V lookup: CDR1 DFQATT, CDR2 SNEGSKA (reference sequence). Trimming shortened V by 6 bases and J by 3 bases, and 17 bases separated the two germline ends. This CDR3 region has 14 residues.

This clonotype has a count of ten or more. The chain employs TRBV4-3 and TRBJ1-2; 9 positions agree with TRBD1. Germline CDR1 is LGHNA and CDR2 is YSLEER. The CDR3 has 17 amino acids. The ends lost 0 bases at V and 3 bases at J; junction bases unmatched: 8. The CDR3: CASSQDHRGQRDYGYTF. The CDR3 DNA reads as TGCGCCAGCAGCCAAGATCACAGGGGGCAAAGGGACTATGGCTACACCTTC.